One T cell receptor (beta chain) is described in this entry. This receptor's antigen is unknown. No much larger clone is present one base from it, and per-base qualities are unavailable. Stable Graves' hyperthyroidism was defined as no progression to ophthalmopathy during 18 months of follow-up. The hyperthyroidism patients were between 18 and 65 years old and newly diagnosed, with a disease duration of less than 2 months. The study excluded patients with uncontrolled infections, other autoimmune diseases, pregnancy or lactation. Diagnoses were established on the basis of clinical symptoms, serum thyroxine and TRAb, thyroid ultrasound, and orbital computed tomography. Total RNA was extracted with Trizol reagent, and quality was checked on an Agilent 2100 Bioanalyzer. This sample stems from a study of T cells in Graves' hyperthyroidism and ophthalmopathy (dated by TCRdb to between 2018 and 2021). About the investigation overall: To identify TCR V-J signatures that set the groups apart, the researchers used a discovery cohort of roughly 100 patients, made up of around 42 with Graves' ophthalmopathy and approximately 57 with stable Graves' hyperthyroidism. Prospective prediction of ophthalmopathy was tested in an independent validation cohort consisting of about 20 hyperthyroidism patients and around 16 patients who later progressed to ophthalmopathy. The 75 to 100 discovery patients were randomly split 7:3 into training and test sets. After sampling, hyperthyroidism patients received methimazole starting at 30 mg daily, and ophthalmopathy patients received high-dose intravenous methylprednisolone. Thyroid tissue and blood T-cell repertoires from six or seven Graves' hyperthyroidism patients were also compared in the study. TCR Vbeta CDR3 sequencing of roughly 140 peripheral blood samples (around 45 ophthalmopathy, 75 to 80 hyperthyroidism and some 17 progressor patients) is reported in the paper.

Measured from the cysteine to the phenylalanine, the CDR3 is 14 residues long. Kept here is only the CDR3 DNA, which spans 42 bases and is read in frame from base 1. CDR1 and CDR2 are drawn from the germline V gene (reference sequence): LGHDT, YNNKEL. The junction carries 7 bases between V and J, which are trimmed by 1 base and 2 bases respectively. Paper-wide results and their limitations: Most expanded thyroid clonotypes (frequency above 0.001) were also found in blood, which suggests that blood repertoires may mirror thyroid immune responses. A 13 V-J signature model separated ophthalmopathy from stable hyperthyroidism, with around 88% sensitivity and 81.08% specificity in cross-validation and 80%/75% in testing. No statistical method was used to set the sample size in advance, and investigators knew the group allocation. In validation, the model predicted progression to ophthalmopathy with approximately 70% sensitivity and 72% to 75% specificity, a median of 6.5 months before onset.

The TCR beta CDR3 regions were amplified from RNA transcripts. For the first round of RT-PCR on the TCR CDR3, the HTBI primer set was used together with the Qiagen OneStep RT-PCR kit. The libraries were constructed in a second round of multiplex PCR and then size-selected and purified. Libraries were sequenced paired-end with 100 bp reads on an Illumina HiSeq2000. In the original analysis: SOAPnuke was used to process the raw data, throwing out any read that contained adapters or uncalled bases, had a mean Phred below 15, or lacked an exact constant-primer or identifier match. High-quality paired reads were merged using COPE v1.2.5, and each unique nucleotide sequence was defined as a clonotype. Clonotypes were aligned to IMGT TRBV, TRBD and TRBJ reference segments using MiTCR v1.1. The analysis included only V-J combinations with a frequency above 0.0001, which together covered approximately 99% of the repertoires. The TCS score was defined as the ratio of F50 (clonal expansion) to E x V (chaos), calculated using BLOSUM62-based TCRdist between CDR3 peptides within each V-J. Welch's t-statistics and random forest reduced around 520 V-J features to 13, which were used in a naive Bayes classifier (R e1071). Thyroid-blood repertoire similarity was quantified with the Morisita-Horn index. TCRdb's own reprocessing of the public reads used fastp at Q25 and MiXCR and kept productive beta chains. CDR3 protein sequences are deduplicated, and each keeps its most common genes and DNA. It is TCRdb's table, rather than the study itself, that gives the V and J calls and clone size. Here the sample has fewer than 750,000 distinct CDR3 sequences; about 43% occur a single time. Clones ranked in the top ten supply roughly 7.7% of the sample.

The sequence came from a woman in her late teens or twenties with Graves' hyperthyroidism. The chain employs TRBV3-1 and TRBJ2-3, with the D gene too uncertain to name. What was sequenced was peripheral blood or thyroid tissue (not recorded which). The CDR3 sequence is CASSQGYLTDTQYF. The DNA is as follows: TGTGCCAGCAGCCAAGGCTACCTCACAGATACGCAGTATTTT.